This T cell receptor beta chain appears in the sequencing data of a study of vaccination and CD4 T cells after COVID-19. Study context: Cultures serving as controls received a peptide pool (CEFX or HIV-1 Nef) or no peptide.

The sample's treatment: approximately nine-day PBMC culture with coronavirus spike peptide pools or control peptides (ViraFEST assay). Both day 3 and day 7 involved replacing half of the medium with fresh IL-2 medium. CD4+ T cells that had been cultured provided DNA sequenced with the Oncomine TCR Beta short-read assay. The genomic DNA was obtained from cultured CD4+ T cells by extraction with the QIAamp micro DNA kit. MiXCR, applied by TCRdb to the PCR reads, yields one record per CDR3 protein. Here the sample spans about 18,000 distinct CDR3 sequences, roughly 43% being singletons. This clonotype was seen a handful of times. What it recognizes is unknown. V was pared by 7 bases and J by 1 base, with 13 bases between. The germline gives CDR1 MNHNS, CDR2 SASEGT. This CDR3 comprises 14 residues.

The sequence was obtained from a human donor who had recovered from COVID-19. The sample here was CD4+ T cells from blood, cultured in vitro, taken before SARS-CoV-2 vaccination. The chain has TRBV6-1 and TRBJ1-2, with no clear D. CDR3 bases: TGTGCCAGCACACCCGGGGAGGGTAACTATGGCTACACCTTC. Amino acid sequence: CASTPGEGNYGYTF.